These 28 T cell receptor beta chains originate from one sample sequenced in a study of blood T cell repertoires in COVID-19. Repertoires were generated with immunoSEQ multiplex PCR, while TCRdb's copy carries only in-frame clones and drops some. This table holds 450,000 or so clones, about 90% found once. Material: peripheral blood. These receptors were collected from a man between 18 and 29 years old with COVID-19, enrolled during active disease.

The table lists this clone with a count of one. The chain links TRBV11-3 to TRBJ2-2; a weak D match, TRBD2 (6 bases). V lost 5 bases and J lost 2, with 12 bases in between. CDR3 length: 15 residues. The germline CDR1 and CDR2 sequences are SGHNT and YENEEA. The CDR3 sequence is CASSRDLANTGELFF. Written as DNA, the CDR3 is TGTGCCAGCAGCCGGGACTTAGCTAACACCGGGGAGCTGTTTTTT. Combining the CDR3 with reference TRBV11-3 and TRBJ2-2 gives the whole variable domain EAGVVQSPRYKIIEKKQPVAFWCNPISGHNTLYWYLQNLGQGPELLIRYENEEAVDDSQLPKDRFSAERLKGVDSTLKIQPAELGDSAVYLCASSRDLANTGELFFGEGSRLTVL.

The V call is TRBV21-1, the J call TRBJ2-7; TRBD2 reflects the table's D call only, with no check against the DNA. TRBV21-1 is labeled a pseudogene. The length of the CDR3 is 16 residues. CDR3 sequence (DNA): TGTGCCAGCAGCCTTTGCTGCGGGCGGGACTCCTACGAGCAGTACTTC. Amino acids: CASSLCCGRDSYEQYF.

V is TRBV7-9 and J is TRBJ1-2; D call uncertain. The CDR3 is 13 residues long. V lost 3 bases to trimming and J lost 4 bases, with 9 bases between them. The germline gives CDR1 SEHNR, CDR2 FQNEAQ (reference sequence). The CDR3 sequence is CASSFSSFYGYTF. CDR3 nucleotide sequence: TGTGCCAGCAGCTTCAGTTCTTTCTATGGCTACACCTTC.

The chain employs TRBV7-2 and TRBJ2-7, with D maybe TRBD2 (6 bases). V lost 1 base to trimming and J lost 3 bases, with 13 bases between them. The CDR3 spans 15 residues. Per the germline V gene, CDR1 is SGHTA and CDR2 is FQGNSA. In DNA, the CDR3 is TGTGCCAGCAGCTTAGGGGCGGGGCATAGCTACGAGCAGTACTTC. Translated: CASSLGAGHSYEQYF.

This clone has a single count. The chain uses TRBV27 and TRBJ2-7; 10 positions agree with TRBD1. Per germline, CDR1 MNHEY and CDR2 SMNVEV (reference sequence). This CDR3 is built from 15 residues. With V trimmed by 5 bases and J by 3 bases, 7 bases remained unmatched. As DNA, the CDR3 is TGTGCCAGCAGTCCCCGGACAGGGGGAGGCTACGAGCAGTACTTC. Protein: CASSPRTGGGYEQYF.

CDR3 sequence (DNA): TGTGCCAGCAGCCATCCCGGAACCGACAGGTGGAAGGGCTACACCTTC. It translates to CASSHPGTDRWKGYTF. The J gene is TRBJ1-2, the V gene TRBV3-1 (or the pseudogene TRBV3-2); D may be TRBD1 (6 bases). In germline, CDR1 is LGHDT, CDR2 YNNKEL (reference sequence). V lost 3 bases to trimming and J lost 8 bases, with 22 bases between them. CDR3 length: 16 residues.

This chain joins TRBV7-8 and TRBJ1-1, with 7 positions matching TRBD1. Germline V gene sequence: CDR1 SGHVS, CDR2 FQNEAQ. This CDR3 has 13 amino acids. Trimming at V came to 4 bases and at J to 4 bases, leaving 3 bases not matched to a gene. The CDR3 protein is CASSYRQGTEAFF. In DNA, the CDR3 is TGTGCCAGCAGCTATCGACAGGGCACTGAAGCTTTCTTT.

A single count supports this clone. CDR3 sequence reads: CASSPIRLTGGDEQYF. CDR3 DNA: TGTGCCAGCAGTCCGATACGCTTGACAGGGGGGGACGAGCAGTACTTC. The chain is built from TRBV27 and TRBJ2-7, with TRBD1 matching over 9 bases. The CDR3 covers 16 residues. The germline V gene encodes CDR1 MNHEY and CDR2 SMNVEV (reference sequence). Trimming at V came to 5 bases and at J to 5 bases, leaving 13 bases not matched to a gene.

This rearrangement joins TRBV15 to TRBJ2-3, with D possibly being TRBD1 (6 bases). CDR1 is LNHNV and CDR2 is YYDKDF in the germline V gene (reference sequence). The CDR3 has 14 residues. Trimming shortened V by 5 bases and J by 2 bases, and 11 bases separated the two germline ends. Written as DNA, the CDR3 is TGTGCCACCAGCGGGGGCAGCTACACAGATACGCAGTATTTT. It yields the protein CATSGGSYTDTQYF.

This chain links TRBV11-3 with TRBJ2-1, with a possible D match to TRBD2 (7 bases). There are 14 residues in the CDR3. V lost 8 bases to trimming and J lost 3 bases, with 14 bases between them. CDR1 is SGHNT and CDR2 is YENEEA in the germline V gene. The CDR3 protein is CASAQGTNYNEQFF. DNA of the CDR3: TGTGCCAGCGCGCAGGGGACTAACTACAATGAGCAGTTCTTC. The variable domain in full, completed from reference TRBV11-3 and TRBJ2-1, reads EAGVVQSPRYKIIEKKQPVAFWCNPISGHNTLYWYLQNLGQGPELLIRYENEEAVDDSQLPKDRFSAERLKGVDSTLKIQPAELGDSAVYLCASAQGTNYNEQFFGPGTRLTVL.

The V gene is TRBV4-1, the J gene TRBJ2-1; TRBD1 is a possible D gene (6 bases). V was pared by 0 bases and J by 9 bases, with 15 bases between. Germline-derived CDR1 and CDR2 are MGHRA and YSYEKL. This CDR3 region has 15 residues. The CDR3 nucleotides are TGCGCCAGCAGCCAAGAGGTACAGGGAGATGGTGAGCAGTTCTTC. Its translation: CASSQEVQGDGEQFF.

The rearrangement links TRBV4-1 to TRBJ1-2, with D possibly matching TRBD1 (6 bases). V was pared by 1 base and J by 8 bases, with 20 bases between. The CDR3 is 16 amino acids. Looked up from germline, CDR1 is MGHRA and CDR2 is YSYEKL. DNA for the CDR3: TGCGCCAGCAGCCAAGTTTTCACAGGGTGGCTGGGGGGCTACACCTTC. It is translated as CASSQVFTGWLGGYTF.

V and J are TRBV5-1 and TRBJ1-2, with unresolved D. The CDR3 contains 14 residues. CDR1 and CDR2 from the germline V gene are SGHRS and YFSETQ. V was trimmed by 0 bases and J by 4 bases, leaving 10 bases between them. The CDR3 loop is CASSLELPVYGYTF. In DNA form, the CDR3 reads TGCGCCAGCAGCTTGGAATTGCCAGTCTATGGCTACACCTTC.

The gene calls are TRBV7-9 and TRBJ1-5; TRBD1 agrees at 11 bases. The CDR3 length is 15 residues. After removal of 5 bases from V and 2 bases from J, the junction contained 2 bases not matched to a gene. CDR1 SEHNR and CDR2 FQNEAQ come from the germline V gene (reference sequence). CDR3 sequence reads: CASSKGQGGNQPQHF. The CDR3 DNA is TGTGCCAGCAGCAAGGGACAGGGGGGCAATCAGCCCCAGCATTTT.

Concerning this clone itself: Other nucleotide sequences from this sample produce the same CDR3. This sequence joins TRBV19 and TRBJ2-7, with D unclear. Per the germline V gene, CDR1 is LNHDA and CDR2 is SQIVND (reference sequence). The V end lost 3 bases, the J end lost 0 bases, and 12 bases lay between the germline ends. The CDR3 runs 15 residues. CDR3 nucleotide sequence: TGTGCCAGTAGTATTGGGTCGGGTTTCTCCTACGAGCAGTACTTC. As protein: CASSIGSGFSYEQYF.

The rearrangement uses TRBV2 and TRBJ2-3, with 8 bases fitting TRBD2. CDR3 size: 14 residues. Germline V lookup: CDR1 SNHLY, CDR2 FYNNEI. J was trimmed by 6 bases and V by 6 bases; bases with no gene match: 8. This chain's CDR3 is CASRLAERGDTQYF. CDR3 nucleotides: TGTGCCAGCAGGCTAGCGGAGCGGGGGGATACGCAGTATTTT.

This rearrangement joins TRBV18 to TRBJ2-5, with 7 bases that match TRBD1. This CDR3 is built from 13 residues. CDR1 and CDR2 from the germline V gene are KGHSH and LQKENI. V trimming: 6 bases; J trimming: 4 bases; junction bases outside the gene matches: 5. The CDR3 spells CASSSDRVETQYF. The CDR3, as DNA: TGTGCCAGCTCGTCCGACAGGGTAGAGACCCAGTACTTC.

In its sample, this clone was seen once. The genes are TRBV19 and TRBJ1-2; TRBD1 matches 7 bases. This CDR3 spans 12 amino acids. V trimming: 10 bases; J trimming: 2 bases; junction bases outside the gene matches: 4. Germline V gene lookup returns CDR1 LNHDA and CDR2 SQIVND (reference sequence). CDR3 coding DNA: TGTGCCACAGGGGGGCAGAACTATGGCTACACCTTC. Translated: CATGGQNYGYTF.

V is TRBV6-5 and J is TRBJ2-5, with 8 bases matching TRBD1. CDR1 and CDR2 from the germline V gene are MNHEY and SVGAGI. The CDR3 is made up of 14 amino acids. J was trimmed by 2 bases and V by 5 bases; bases with no gene match: 4. This chain's CDR3 is CASSPGTGQETQYF. The CDR3 DNA reads TGTGCCAGCAGTCCCGGGACAGGTCAAGAGACCCAGTACTTC.

The V and J genes are TRBV5-4 and TRBJ1-2; D may be TRBD1 (6 bases). The ends were cut back, 3 bases at V and 3 bases at J, with 9 bases in the middle. The CDR3 covers 13 residues. CDR1 is SGHNT, CDR2 YYREEE, per germline (reference sequence). As DNA, the CDR3 is TGTGCCAGCAGCTCGAGACAGGACTATGGCTACACCTTC. Amino acid sequence: CASSSRQDYGYTF. The complete variable domain, with remaining parts taken from reference TRBV5-4 and TRBJ1-2, reads ETGVTQSPTHLIKTRGQQVTLRCSSQSGHNTVSWYQQALGQGPQFIFQYYREEENGRGNFPPRFSGLQFPNYSSELNVNALELDDSALYLCASSSRQDYGYTFGSGTRLTVV.

The chain carries TRBV3-1 (or the pseudogene TRBV3-2) and TRBJ2-7; D is possibly TRBD1 (7 bases). V gave up 7 bases and J gave up 6 bases, with 19 bases separating them. Germline CDR1 and CDR2: LGHDT and YNNKEL (reference sequence). CDR3 size: 14 residues. CDR3 amino acids: CASTPGQKLAEQYF. The CDR3 bases are TGTGCCAGCACACCGGGACAGAAACTAGCCGAGCAGTACTTC.

This sequence joins TRBV7-9 and TRBJ2-5, with D possibly TRBD1 on 6 matching bases. The V end was cut by 3 bases, the J end by 2 bases, with 10 bases between. Per the germline V gene, CDR1 is SEHNR and CDR2 is FQNEAQ (reference sequence). The CDR3 consists of 14 residues. CDR3 nucleotides: TGTGCCAGCAGCTTCCGGGACATACAAGAGACCCAGTACTTC. Translating gives CASSFRDIQETQYF.

The V gene is TRBV27, the J gene TRBJ2-3; D not resolved. V was trimmed by 0 bases and J by 4 bases, leaving 8 bases between them. This CDR3 has 14 residues. CDR1 is MNHEY and CDR2 is SMNVEV in the germline V gene (reference sequence). The DNA for the CDR3 is TGTGCCAGCAGTTTATCGCTACTCCCAGATACGCAGTATTTT. Translated, it gives CASSLSLLPDTQYF.

The CDR3 region is CASTSTGNEQFF. In DNA, the CDR3 is TGTGCCAGCACTTCAACAGGCAATGAGCAGTTCTTC. The V and J genes are TRBV9 and TRBJ2-1, with D possibly being TRBD1 (5 bases). The germline V gene has CDR1 SGDLS and CDR2 YYNGEE. This CDR3 is built from 12 residues. V shed 6 bases and J shed 6 bases, with 10 bases lying between them.

V usage is TRBV12-3 or TRBV12-4 and J usage is TRBJ2-1; a weak D match, TRBD1 (5 bases). V was trimmed by 1 base and J by 5 bases, leaving 6 bases between them. CDR3 size: 13 residues. CDR3 coding DNA: TGTGCCAGCAGTTTAGGGGGCGACAATGAGCAGTTCTTC. It specifies CASSLGGDNEQFF.

The rearrangement joins TRBV6-2 or TRBV6-3 to TRBJ1-5; D is unresolved. Germline assignment: CDR1 MNHEY and CDR2 SVGEGT. Deletions cut 2 bases from V and 11 bases from J, with 13 bases between. There are 13 residues in the CDR3. The CDR3 region is CASSYSEASAQHF. CDR3 nucleotide sequence: TGTGCCAGCAGTTACAGCGAGGCATCAGCCCAGCATTTT.

The rearrangement links TRBV5-6 to TRBJ2-1; D perhaps matches TRBD2 (6 bases). CDR1 and CDR2 (germline): SGHDT, YYEEEE. The CDR3 runs to 12 residues. Trimming removed 4 bases at V and 15 bases at J, with 17 bases between. The CDR3 is CASSPAGGGTFF. CDR3 nucleotides: TGTGCCAGCAGCCCGGCCGGGGGAGGCACGTTCTTC. The full variable domain, its missing parts supplied by reference TRBV5-6 and TRBJ2-1, is DAGVTQSPTHLIKTRGQQVTLRCSPKSGHDTVSWYQQALGQGPQFIFQYYEEEERQRGNFPDRFSGHQFPNYSSELNVNALLLGDSALYLCASSPAGGGTFFGPGTRLTVL.

V usage is TRBV5-4 and J usage is TRBJ2-5; a possible D gene is TRBD2 (5 bases). The CDR3 is made up of 14 amino acids. The V end lost 1 base, the J end lost 5 bases, and 12 bases lay between the germline ends. The V gene's germline CDR1 is SGHNT and CDR2 YYREEE (reference sequence). The CDR3 DNA reads TGTGCCAGCAGCTTGCGGGGAGAAGGCGAGACCCAGTACTTC. It specifies CASSLRGEGETQYF. The whole variable domain, remainder taken from reference TRBV5-4 and TRBJ2-5, is ETGVTQSPTHLIKTRGQQVTLRCSSQSGHNTVSWYQQALGQGPQFIFQYYREEENGRGNFPPRFSGLQFPNYSSELNVNALELDDSALYLCASSLRGEGETQYFGPGTRLLVL.